These 11 T cell receptor beta chains share one sample of origin, sequenced in a study of blood T cell repertoires in COVID-19. Sequencing was performed with immunoSEQ multiplex PCR; in TCRdb, only in-frame clones are kept and a portion is missing. The data contain approximately 100,000 clones, approximately 86% of them singletons. Sequences were obtained from peripheral blood. Source of these receptors: a human donor in a cohort sampled during active COVID-19.

This chain uses TRBV10-3 with TRBJ2-7, with a weak D call TRBD2 (6 bases). CDR3 size: 15 residues. Trimming took 4 bases from V and 0 from J, leaving 13 bases between them. Per the germline V gene, CDR1 is ENHRY and CDR2 is SYGVKD. CDR3 sequence: CAISGAGLFSYEQYF. The CDR3 nucleotides are TGTGCCATCAGTGGGGCGGGACTTTTCTCCTACGAGCAGTACTTC.

The rearrangement uses TRBV3-1 (or the pseudogene TRBV3-2) and TRBJ2-7; maybe TRBD1 (6 bases). V was clipped by 6 bases and J by 3 bases, with 18 bases between them. The CDR3 length is 15 residues. Germline loops: CDR1 LGHDT, CDR2 YNNKEL (reference sequence). The CDR3 spells CASSQGMGVFYEQYF. CDR3 sequence (DNA): TGTGCCAGCAGTCAGGGGATGGGGGTGTTCTACGAGCAGTACTTC.

The chain couples TRBV29-1 to TRBJ2-7, with TRBD2 matching 8 bases. Germline V gene sequence: CDR1 SQVTM, CDR2 ANQGSEA. V dropped 3 bases and J dropped 1; count of bases not matched to a gene: 5. The CDR3 runs to 14 residues. The CDR3 DNA sequence: TGCAGCGTTGACTACAGCGGGGGATCCTACGAGCAGTACTTC. This translates into CSVDYSGGSYEQYF.

The chain combines TRBV7-7 with TRBJ2-1, with TRBD2 identical over 14 bases. Germline loops: CDR1 SSHAT, CDR2 FNYEAQ (reference sequence). Trimming cost V 4 bases and J 7 bases; bases outside gene matches: 3. The CDR3 loop spans 15 amino acids. The CDR3 reads CASSSGLAGVNEQFF. Here the CDR3 DNA reads TGTGCCAGCAGCTCGGGACTAGCGGGAGTGAATGAGCAGTTCTTC.

The chain combines TRBV18 with TRBJ1-1; TRBD1 aligns across 8 bases. The V gene's germline CDR1 is KGHSH and CDR2 LQKENI. V was clipped by 2 bases and J by 1 base; unmatched bases: 3. The CDR3 covers 15 residues. The CDR3: CASSPRTGQNTEAFF. DNA of the CDR3: TGTGCCAGCTCACCAAGGACAGGGCAGAACACTGAAGCTTTCTTT.

CDR3 residues: CASSNGGSADTQYF. CDR3 coding DNA: TGTGCCAGCAGTAACGGGGGGTCCGCAGATACGCAGTATTTT. The chain couples TRBV6-5 to TRBJ2-3; 7 bases agree with TRBD2. Trimming took 5 bases from V and 4 from J; bases not matched to a gene: 6. Germline V lookup: CDR1 MNHEY, CDR2 SVGAGI. The CDR3 consists of 14 residues.

The chain's CDR3 is CASSFNSLAGDEQFF. CDR3 bases: TGTGCCAGCAGCTTCAACTCCCTAGCGGGGGACGAGCAGTTCTTC. The chain is built from TRBV11-2 and TRBJ2-1; 10 bases are shared with TRBD2. The V gene end was trimmed by 3 bases and the J gene end by 10 bases; junction bases not matched to a gene: 9. CDR1 and CDR2 (germline): SGHAT, FQNNGV. The CDR3 contains 15 residues.

The rearrangement links TRBV29-1 to TRBJ2-5, with 7 bases lining up with TRBD1. This CDR3 region has 13 residues. Looked up from germline, CDR1 is SQVTM and CDR2 is ANQGSEA. The V segment lost 6 bases and the J segment 2 bases; nucleotides outside the gene matches: 6. CDR3 sequence: CSVVQGPQETQYF. The DNA for the CDR3 is TGCAGCGTCGTACAGGGGCCACAAGAGACCCAGTACTTC.

The chain uses TRBV7-9 and TRBJ2-3; D may be TRBD2 (5 bases). CDR1 SEHNR and CDR2 FQNEAQ come from the germline V gene (reference sequence). The CDR3 is made up of 12 amino acids. V lost 8 bases and J 5 bases, leaving 11 bases between the germline ends. This chain's CDR3 is CASQDWLDTQYF. The CDR3 bases are TGTGCCAGCCAGGACTGGTTAGATACGCAGTATTTT. The whole variable domain, filled in from reference TRBV7-9 and TRBJ2-3, reads DTGVSQNPRHKITKRGQNVTFRCDPISEHNRLYWYRQTLGQGPEFLTYFQNEAQLEKSRLLSDRFSAERPKGSFSTLEIQRTEQGDSAMYLCASQDWLDTQYFGPGTRLTVL.

This clone rates as medium-sized. The rearrangement links TRBV19 to TRBJ1-5; TRBD1 might be the D (6 bases). Per germline, CDR1 LNHDA and CDR2 SQIVND (reference sequence). The germline V and J ends were trimmed by 3 bases and 0 bases, with 9 bases remaining between them. The CDR3 totals 15 residues. DNA for the CDR3: TGTGCCAGTAGTATTCAGGGGTATAGCAATCAGCCCCAGCATTTT. It codes for CASSIQGYSNQPQHF.

This chain connects TRBV6-1 to TRBJ1-1; tentative D call: TRBD1 (6 bases). CDR1 and CDR2 (germline): MNHNS, SASEGT. Trimming removed 4 bases from V and 1 base from J, with 16 bases in between. The CDR3 sequence is 16 residues long. DNA of the CDR3: TGTGCCAGCAGTGCGGGGGGCTGGCGGGGGAACACTGAAGCTTTCTTT. This encodes CASSAGGWRGNTEAFF.